This TCR beta chain was captured in a study of T cells in Graves' hyperthyroidism and ophthalmopathy. Overall study findings and caveats: Most expanded thyroid clonotypes above 0.001 also appeared in blood.

In its sample, this clonotype was seen many times. As yet, its antigen is unknown. RNA transcripts gave rise to amplified TCR beta CDR3 regions. First-round RT-PCR of the TCR CDR3 relied on the HTBI primer set. TCRdb reprocessed the multiplex PCR reads via MiXCR and lists one record per CDR3 protein. The sample has over 450,000 distinct CDR3 sequences, roughly an eighth seen once. Graves' hyperthyroidism was deemed stable given no ophthalmopathy progression within 18 months. Patients were excluded because of uncontrolled infection, other autoimmune disease, pregnancy or lactation. Diagnoses were established using clinical symptoms, serum thyroxine and TRAb, thyroid ultrasound and orbital computed tomography. This CDR3 is 15 amino acids long. The germline CDR1 and CDR2 sequences are DFQATT and SNEGSKA (reference sequence). The V end was cut by 0 bases, the J end by 6 bases, with 15 bases between.

The chain is built from TRBV20-1 and TRBJ1-5; a possible D gene is TRBD1 (6 bases). The TCR comes from a woman under 30 with Graves' hyperthyroidism. Sample: blood. The CDR3 loop is CSARDWQGRGQPQHF. The CDR3 region has the DNA TGCAGTGCTAGAGATTGGCAGGGCAGGGGTCAGCCCCAGCATTTT.